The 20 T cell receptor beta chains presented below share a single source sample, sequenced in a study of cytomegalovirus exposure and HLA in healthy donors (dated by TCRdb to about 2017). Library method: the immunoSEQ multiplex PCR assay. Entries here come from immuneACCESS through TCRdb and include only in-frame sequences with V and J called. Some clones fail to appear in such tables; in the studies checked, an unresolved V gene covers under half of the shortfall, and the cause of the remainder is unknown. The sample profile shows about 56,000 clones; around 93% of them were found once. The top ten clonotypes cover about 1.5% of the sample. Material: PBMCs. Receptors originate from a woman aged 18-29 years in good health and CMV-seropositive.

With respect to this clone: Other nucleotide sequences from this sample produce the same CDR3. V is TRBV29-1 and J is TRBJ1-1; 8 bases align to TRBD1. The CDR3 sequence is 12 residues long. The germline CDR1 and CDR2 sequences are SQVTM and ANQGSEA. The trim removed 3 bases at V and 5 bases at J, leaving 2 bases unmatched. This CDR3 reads CSVDRGRTEAFF. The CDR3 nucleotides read TGCAGCGTTGACAGGGGGCGGACTGAAGCTTTCTTT.

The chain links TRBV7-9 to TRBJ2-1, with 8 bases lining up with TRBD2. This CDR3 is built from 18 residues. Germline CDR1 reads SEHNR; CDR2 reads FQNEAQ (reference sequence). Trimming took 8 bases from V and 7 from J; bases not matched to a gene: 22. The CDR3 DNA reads TGTGCCAGCCGAATGCCCGGAGCGGGGGTGACCTTACCAAATGAGCAGTTCTTC. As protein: CASRMPGAGVTLPNEQFF. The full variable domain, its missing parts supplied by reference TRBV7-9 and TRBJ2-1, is DTGVSQNPRHKITKRGQNVTFRCDPISEHNRLYWYRQTLGQGPEFLTYFQNEAQLEKSRLLSDRFSAERPKGSFSTLEIQRTEQGDSAMYLCASRMPGAGVTLPNEQFFGPGTRLTVL.

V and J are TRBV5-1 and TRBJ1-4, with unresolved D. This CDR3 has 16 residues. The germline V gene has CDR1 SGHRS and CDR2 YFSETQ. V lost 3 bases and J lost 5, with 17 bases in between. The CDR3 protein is CASSSSSDRANEKLFF. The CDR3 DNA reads TGCGCCAGCAGCTCCTCGTCCGACCGAGCGAATGAAAAACTGTTTTTT.

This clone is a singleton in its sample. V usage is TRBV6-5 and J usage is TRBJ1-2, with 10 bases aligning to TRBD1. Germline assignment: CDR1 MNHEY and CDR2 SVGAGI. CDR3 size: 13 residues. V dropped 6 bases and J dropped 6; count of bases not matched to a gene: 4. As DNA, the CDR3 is TGTGCCAGCAGAACCGGGACAGGGGATGGCTACACCTTC. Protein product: CASRTGTGDGYTF.

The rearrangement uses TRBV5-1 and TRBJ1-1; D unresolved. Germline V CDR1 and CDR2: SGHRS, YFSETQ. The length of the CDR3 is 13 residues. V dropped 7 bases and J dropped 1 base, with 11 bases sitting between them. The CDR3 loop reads CASGLTGNTEAFF. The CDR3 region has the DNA TGCGCCAGCGGCCTGACGGGGAACACTGAAGCTTTCTTT.

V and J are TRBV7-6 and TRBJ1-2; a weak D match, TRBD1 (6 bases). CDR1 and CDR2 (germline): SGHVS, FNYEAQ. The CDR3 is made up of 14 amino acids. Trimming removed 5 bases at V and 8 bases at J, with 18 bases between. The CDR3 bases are TGTGCCAGCAGCCTGGAGACAGGTGCCCGAGGCTACACCTTC. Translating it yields CASSLETGARGYTF.

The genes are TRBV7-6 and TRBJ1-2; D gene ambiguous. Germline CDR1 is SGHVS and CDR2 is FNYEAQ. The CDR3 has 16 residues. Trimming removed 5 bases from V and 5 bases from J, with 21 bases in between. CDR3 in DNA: TGTGCCAGCAGCCCCTCAGAAGGACTCTGGGGTTATGGCTACACCTTC. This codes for CASSPSEGLWGYGYTF.

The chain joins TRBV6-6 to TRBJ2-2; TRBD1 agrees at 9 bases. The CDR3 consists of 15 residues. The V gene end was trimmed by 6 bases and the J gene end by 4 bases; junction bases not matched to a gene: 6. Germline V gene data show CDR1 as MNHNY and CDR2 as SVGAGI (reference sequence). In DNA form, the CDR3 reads TGTGCCAGCAGCAGGGACAGGGAAATCACCGGGGAGCTGTTTTTT. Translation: CASSRDREITGELFF.

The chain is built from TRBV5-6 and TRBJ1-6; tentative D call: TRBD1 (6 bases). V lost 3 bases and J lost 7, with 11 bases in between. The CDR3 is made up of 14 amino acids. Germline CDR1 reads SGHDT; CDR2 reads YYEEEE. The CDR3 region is CASSSGTSNSPLHF. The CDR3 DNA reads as TGTGCCAGCAGCTCCGGGACAAGCAATTCACCCCTCCACTTT.

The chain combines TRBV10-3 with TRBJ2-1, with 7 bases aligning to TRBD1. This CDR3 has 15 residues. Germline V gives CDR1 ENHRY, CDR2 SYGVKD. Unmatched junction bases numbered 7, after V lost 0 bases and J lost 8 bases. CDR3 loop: CAISESTQGNDEQFF. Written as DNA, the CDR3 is TGTGCCATCAGTGAGTCGACACAGGGGAACGATGAGCAGTTCTTC.

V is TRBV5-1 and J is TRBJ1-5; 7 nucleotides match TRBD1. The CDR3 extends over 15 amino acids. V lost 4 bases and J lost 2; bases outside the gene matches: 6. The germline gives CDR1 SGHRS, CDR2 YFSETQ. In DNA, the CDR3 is TGCGCCAGCAGCCTCACAGGGGTCGGCAATCAGCCCCAGCATTTT. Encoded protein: CASSLTGVGNQPQHF.

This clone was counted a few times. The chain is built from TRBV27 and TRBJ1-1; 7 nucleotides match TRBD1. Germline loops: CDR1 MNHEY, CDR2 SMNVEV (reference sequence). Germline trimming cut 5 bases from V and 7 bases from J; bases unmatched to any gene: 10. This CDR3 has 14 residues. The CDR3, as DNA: TGTGCCAGCAGTCCTGGCGGGACAGTAATTGAAGCTTTCTTT. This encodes CASSPGGTVIEAFF.

The CDR3 bases are TGTGCCTGGAGTCCCGGGGACATTTATAATTCACCCCTCCACTTT. Its translation: CAWSPGDIYNSPLHF. This chain links TRBV30 with TRBJ1-6, with D possibly matching TRBD1 (6 bases). The germline V and J ends were trimmed by 2 bases and 4 bases, with 12 bases remaining between them. Germline CDR1 GTSNPN, CDR2 SVGIG (reference sequence). This CDR3 comprises 15 residues.

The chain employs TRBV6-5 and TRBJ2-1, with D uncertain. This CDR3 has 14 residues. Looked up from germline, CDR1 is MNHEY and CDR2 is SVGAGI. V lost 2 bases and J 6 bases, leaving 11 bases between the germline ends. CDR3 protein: CASSYGYSGNEQFF. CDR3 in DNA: TGTGCCAGCAGTTACGGATATTCAGGCAATGAGCAGTTCTTC.

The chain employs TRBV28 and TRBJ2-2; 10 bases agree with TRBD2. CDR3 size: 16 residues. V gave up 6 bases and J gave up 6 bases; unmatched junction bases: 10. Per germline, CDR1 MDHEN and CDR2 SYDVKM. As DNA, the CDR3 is TGTGCCAGCAGCGATTCGGGAGCGGGGGGGGCCGGGGAGCTGTTTTTT. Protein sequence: CASSDSGAGGAGELFF.

CDR3 in DNA: TGTGCCAGCAGCCCTGGGAAGGGGACACGGGTTTCTGGGGCCAACGTCCTGACTTTC. Translation gives CASSPGKGTRVSGANVLTF. The V and J genes are TRBV5-8 and TRBJ2-6, with D possibly being TRBD1 (6 bases). CDR3 length: 19 amino acids. CDR1 is SGHTS and CDR2 is YDEGEE in the germline V gene. V lost 4 bases and J lost 1, with 21 bases in between.

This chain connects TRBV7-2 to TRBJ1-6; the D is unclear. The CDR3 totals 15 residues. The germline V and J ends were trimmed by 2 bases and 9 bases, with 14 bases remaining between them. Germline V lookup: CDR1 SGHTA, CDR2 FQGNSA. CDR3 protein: CASSLLQAGISPLHF. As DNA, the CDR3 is TGTGCCAGCAGCTTACTGCAAGCAGGAATTTCACCCCTCCACTTT.

The CDR3: CASSQGQGNTIYF. The CDR3 region has the DNA TGCGCCAGCAGCCAAGGACAGGGAAACACCATATATTTT. The chain employs TRBV4-3 and TRBJ1-3, with TRBD1 as a possible D gene (5 bases). CDR1 is LGHNA, CDR2 YSLEER, per germline. This CDR3 has 13 residues. The ends were cut back, 1 base at V and 4 bases at J, with 5 bases in the middle.

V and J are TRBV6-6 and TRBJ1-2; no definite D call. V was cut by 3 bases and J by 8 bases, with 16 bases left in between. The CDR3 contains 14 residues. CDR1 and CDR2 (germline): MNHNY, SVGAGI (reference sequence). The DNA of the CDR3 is TGTGCCAGCAGTTATCCTTCGGGAGCCGACGGCTACACCTTC. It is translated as CASSYPSGADGYTF.

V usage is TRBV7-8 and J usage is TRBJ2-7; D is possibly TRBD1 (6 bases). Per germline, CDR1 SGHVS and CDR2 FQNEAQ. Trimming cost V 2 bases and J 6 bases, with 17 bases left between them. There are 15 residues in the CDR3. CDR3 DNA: TGTGCCAGCAGCTTACCAGACAGGTACAGCGGCGAGCAGTACTTC. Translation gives CASSLPDRYSGEQYF.